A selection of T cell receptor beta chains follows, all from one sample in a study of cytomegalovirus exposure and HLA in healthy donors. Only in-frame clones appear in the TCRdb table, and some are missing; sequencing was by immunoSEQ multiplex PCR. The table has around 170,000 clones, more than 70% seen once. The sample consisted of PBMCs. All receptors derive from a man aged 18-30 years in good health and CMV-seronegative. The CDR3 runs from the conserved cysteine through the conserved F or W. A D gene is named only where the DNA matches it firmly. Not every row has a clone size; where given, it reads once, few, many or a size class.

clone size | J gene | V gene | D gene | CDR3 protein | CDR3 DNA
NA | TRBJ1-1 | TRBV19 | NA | CASSSVTAVAEAFF | TGTGCCAGTAGTTCCGTGACTGCGGTTGCTGAAGCTTTCTTT
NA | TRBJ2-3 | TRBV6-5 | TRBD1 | CASSYATGGITDTQYF | TGTGCCAGCAGTTACGCGACAGGGGGAATTACAGATACGCAGTATTTT
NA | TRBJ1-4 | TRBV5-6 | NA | CASSLKGDNEKLFF | TGTGCCAGCAGCTTGAAAGGGGATAATGAAAAACTGTTTTTT
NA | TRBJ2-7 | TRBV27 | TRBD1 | CASSQQTGQPYEQYF | TGTGCCAGCAGCCAACAAACGGGACAGCCCTACGAGCAGTACTTC
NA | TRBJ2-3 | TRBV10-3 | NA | CAISDTSGTDTQYF | TGTGCCATCAGTGATACCAGCGGCACAGATACGCAGTATTTT
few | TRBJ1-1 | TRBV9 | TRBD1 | CASSVRTGRDTEAFF | TGTGCCAGCAGCGTGAGGACAGGACGCGACACTGAAGCTTTCTTT
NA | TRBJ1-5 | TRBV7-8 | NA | CASSLSGRDQPQHF | TGTGCCAGCAGCTTATCCGGTCGGGATCAGCCCCAGCATTTT
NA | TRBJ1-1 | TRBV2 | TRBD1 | CASGRQGNTEAFF | TGTGCCAGCGGTAGACAGGGGAACACTGAAGCTTTCTTT
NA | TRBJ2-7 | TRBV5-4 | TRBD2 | CASRPGLAGVYEQYF | TGTGCCAGCAGGCCCGGACTAGCGGGAGTTTACGAGCAGTACTTC
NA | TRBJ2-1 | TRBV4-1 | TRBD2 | CASSQGALAGYNEQFF | TGCGCCAGCAGCCAAGGGGCACTAGCGGGCTACAATGAGCAGTTCTTC
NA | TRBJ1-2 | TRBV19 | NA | CASIADHSASYGYTF | TGTGCCAGTATCGCGGATCATTCCGCCTCCTATGGCTACACCTTC
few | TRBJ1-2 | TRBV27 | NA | CASSSRTARGYTF | TGTGCCAGCAGTTCCCGGACTGCCCGAGGCTACACCTTC
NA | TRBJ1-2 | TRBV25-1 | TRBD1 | CASSDRGQGAVGYTF | TGTGCCAGCAGTGATAGAGGACAGGGGGCAGTGGGCTACACCTTC
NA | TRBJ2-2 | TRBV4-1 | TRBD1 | CASSLGTGTGELFF | TGCGCCAGCAGCCTCGGGACAGGCACCGGGGAGCTGTTTTTT
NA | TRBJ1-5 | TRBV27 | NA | CASSLWSGDSNQPQHF | TGTGCCAGCAGTTTATGGTCCGGAGATAGCAATCAGCCCCAGCATTTT
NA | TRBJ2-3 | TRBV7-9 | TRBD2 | CASSSKGGGLAVSDTQYF | TGTGCCAGCAGCTCCAAGGGCGGGGGACTAGCGGTATCAGATACGCAGTATTTT
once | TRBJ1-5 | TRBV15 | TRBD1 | CATSTRGTGVLRGNQPQHF | TGTGCCACCAGCACTAGAGGGACAGGGGTCCTACGGGGCAATCAGCCCCAGCATTTT
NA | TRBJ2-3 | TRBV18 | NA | CASSPPGLASDTQYF | TGTGCCAGCTCACCACCGGGTCTAGCGAGTGATACGCAGTATTTT
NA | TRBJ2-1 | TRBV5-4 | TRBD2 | CASSLAGGNEQFF | TGTGCCAGCAGCTTAGCGGGGGGGAATGAGCAGTTCTTC
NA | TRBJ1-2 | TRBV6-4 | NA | CASSEGGWYGYTF | TGTGCCAGCAGCGAAGGGGGATGGTATGGCTACACCTTC
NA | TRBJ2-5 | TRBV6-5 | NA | CASSRDWHQETQYF | TGTGCCAGCAGCCGGGACTGGCACCAAGAGACCCAGTACTTC
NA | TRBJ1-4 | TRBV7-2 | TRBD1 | CASSLATGQVLRLFF | TGTGCCAGCAGCTTGGCAACGGGACAGGTCCTCCGACTGTTTTTT
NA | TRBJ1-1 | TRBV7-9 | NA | CASSQKLPRDTEAFF | TGTGCCAGCAGCCAAAAACTACCGCGGGACACTGAAGCTTTCTTT
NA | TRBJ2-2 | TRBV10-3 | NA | CASESGPNTGELFF | TGTGCCAGCGAAAGCGGGCCGAACACCGGGGAGCTGTTTTTT
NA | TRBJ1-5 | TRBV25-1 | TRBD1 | CASRGQGDNQPQHF | TGTGCCAGCAGAGGACAGGGCGATAATCAGCCCCAGCATTTT
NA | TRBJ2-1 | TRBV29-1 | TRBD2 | CSVECFLASGSICVSYNEQFF | TGCAGCGTTGAATGCTTTTTGGCTAGCGGGAGTATATGTGTGTCCTACAATGAGCAGTTCTTC
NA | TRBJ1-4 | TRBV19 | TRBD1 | CASTSWAGTANEKLFF | TGTGCCAGTACCTCCTGGGCCGGGACAGCTAATGAAAAACTGTTTTTT
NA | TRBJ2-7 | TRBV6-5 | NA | CASSTFLYEQYF | TGTGCCAGCAGCACTTTCCTCTACGAGCAGTACTTC
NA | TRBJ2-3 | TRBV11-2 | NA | CASTLLTGEQYF | TGTGCCAGCACCCTGCTTACGGGTGAGCAGTATTTT
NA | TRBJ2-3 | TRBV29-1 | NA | CSVEGGELSTDTQYF | TGCAGCGTTGAAGGCGGAGAACTTAGCACAGATACGCAGTATTTT
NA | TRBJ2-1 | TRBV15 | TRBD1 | CATSEGDSYNEQFF | TGTGCCACCAGCGAGGGGGACAGTTACAATGAGCAGTTCTTC
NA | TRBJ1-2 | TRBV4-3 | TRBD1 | CASSQDQGQGLRGYTF | TGCGCCAGCAGCCAAGATCAGGGACAGGGGCTTCGAGGCTACACCTTC
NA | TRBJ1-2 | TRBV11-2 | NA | CASSFGKDSPKTF | TGTGCCAGCAGCTTCGGGAAGGACAGCCCTAAAACCTTC
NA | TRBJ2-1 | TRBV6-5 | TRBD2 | CASSPAGGAYNEQFF | TGTGCCAGCAGTCCAGCGGGAGGAGCCTACAATGAGCAGTTCTTC
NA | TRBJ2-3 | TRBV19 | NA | CASSIFVGVSTDTQYF | TGTGCCAGTAGTATCTTCGTAGGGGTTTCCACAGATACGCAGTATTTT
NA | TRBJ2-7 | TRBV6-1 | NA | CASSEAAGVYEQYF | TGTGCCAGCAGTGAGGCGGCAGGGGTTTACGAGCAGTACTTC
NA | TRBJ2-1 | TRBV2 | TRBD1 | CASTETGLHEQFF | TGTGCCAGCACCGAGACAGGGCTCCATGAGCAGTTCTTC
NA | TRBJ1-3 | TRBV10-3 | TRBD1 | CAIGDTTGAGNTIYF | TGTGCCATCGGGGATACAACAGGGGCTGGAAACACCATATATTTT
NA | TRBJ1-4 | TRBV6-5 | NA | CASSYLQGEKLFF | TGTGCCAGCAGTTACTTACAGGGAGAAAAACTGTTTTTT
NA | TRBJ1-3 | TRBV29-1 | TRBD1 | CSVFTTGGGGNTIYF | TGCAGCGTTTTTACGACAGGGGGAGGCGGAAACACCATATATTTT
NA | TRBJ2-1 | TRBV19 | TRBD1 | CASSPMGDSNEQFF | TGTGCCAGTAGTCCTATGGGGGACAGCAATGAGCAGTTCTTC
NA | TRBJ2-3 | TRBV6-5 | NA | CASSWDGPGADTQYF | TGTGCCAGCAGTTGGGACGGTCCGGGGGCAGATACGCAGTATTTT
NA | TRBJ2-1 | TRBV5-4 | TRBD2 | CASSWITSGRRNEQFF | TGTGCCAGCAGCTGGATTACTAGCGGGCGTCGTAATGAGCAGTTCTTC
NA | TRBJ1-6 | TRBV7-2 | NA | CASIPQTGKGSPLHF | TGTGCCAGCATCCCACAAACAGGAAAGGGTTCACCCCTCCACTTT
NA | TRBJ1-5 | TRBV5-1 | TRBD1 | CASSLGTGNYQPQHF | TGCGCCAGCAGCTTGGGGACAGGGAACTATCAGCCCCAGCATTTT
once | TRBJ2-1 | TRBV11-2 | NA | CASSLLGRSSYNEQFF | TGTGCCAGCAGCCTTCTTGGTCGGAGCTCCTACAATGAGCAGTTCTTC
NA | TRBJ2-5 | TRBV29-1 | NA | CSVHPRLVGETQYF | TGCAGCGTCCACCCCCGCCTAGTAGGAGAGACCCAGTACTTC
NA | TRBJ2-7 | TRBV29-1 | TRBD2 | CSVEFRSGRVYEQYF | TGCAGCGTTGAATTTCGGAGCGGGAGGGTATACGAGCAGTACTTC
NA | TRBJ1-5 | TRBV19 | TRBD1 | CASSVAQGADQPQHF | TGTGCCAGTAGTGTTGCTCAGGGGGCAGATCAGCCCCAGCATTTT